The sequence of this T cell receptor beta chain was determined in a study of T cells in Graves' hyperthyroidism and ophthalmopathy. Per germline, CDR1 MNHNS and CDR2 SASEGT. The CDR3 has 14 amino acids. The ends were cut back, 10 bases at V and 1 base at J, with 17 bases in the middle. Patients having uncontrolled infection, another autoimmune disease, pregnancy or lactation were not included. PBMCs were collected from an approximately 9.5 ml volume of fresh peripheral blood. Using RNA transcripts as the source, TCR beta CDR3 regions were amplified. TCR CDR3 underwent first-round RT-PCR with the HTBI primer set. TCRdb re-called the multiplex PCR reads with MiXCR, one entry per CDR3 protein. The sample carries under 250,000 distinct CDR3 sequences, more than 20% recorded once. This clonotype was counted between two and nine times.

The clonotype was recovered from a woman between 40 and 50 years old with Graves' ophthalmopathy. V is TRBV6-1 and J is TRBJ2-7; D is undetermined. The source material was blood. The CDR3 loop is CATTQSTGSYEQYF. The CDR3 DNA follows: TGTGCCACCACACAGTCAACTGGATCCTACGAGCAGTACTTC.